The sequence of this T cell receptor beta chain was determined in a study of blood T cell repertoires in COVID-19. About the research overall: Some COVID-19 samples were acute and others convalescent; all came from the United States, Italy and Spain. PBMCs, B-cell-depleted T cells, or T cells provided the cDNA or gDNA that made up the material.

In the source study's methods: Amplification of reference gene primers was used by the study to estimate nucleated cell counts. Method: immunoSEQ multiplex PCR; TCRdb's copy keeps in-frame clones and lacks some. The DNA was the basis for D and trimming; V, J and clone size are from that table. The table shows roughly 370,000 clones, with 80% to 90% occurring only once. Trimming left V 7 bases short and J 5 bases short, with 17 bases between. CDR3 length: 14 amino acids. Germline V gives CDR1 SGHTA, CDR2 FQGNSA. The sequenced material came from PBMCs or T cells enriched from blood (not recorded which). The rearrangement links TRBV7-2 to TRBJ2-5; D is possibly TRBD1 (5 bases). The receptor was derived from a woman between 45 and 60 years old who had recovered from COVID-19. The CDR3 DNA reads as TGTGCCAGCATTCCCAGGGAACAGCCCGAGACCCAGTACTTC. It codes for CASIPREQPETQYF.